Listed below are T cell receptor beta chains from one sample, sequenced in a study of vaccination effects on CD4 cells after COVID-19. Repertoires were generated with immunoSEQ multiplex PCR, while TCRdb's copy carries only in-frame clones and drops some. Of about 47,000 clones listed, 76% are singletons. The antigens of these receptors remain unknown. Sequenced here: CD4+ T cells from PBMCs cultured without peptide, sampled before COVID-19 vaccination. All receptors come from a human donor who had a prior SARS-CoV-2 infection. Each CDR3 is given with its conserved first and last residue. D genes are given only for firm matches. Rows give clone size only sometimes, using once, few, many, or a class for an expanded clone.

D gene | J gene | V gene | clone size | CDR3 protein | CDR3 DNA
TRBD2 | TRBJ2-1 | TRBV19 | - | CASRRSSGGVYNEQFF | TGTGCCAGTAGGCGGTCATCGGGAGGAGTGTACAATGAGCAGTTCTTC
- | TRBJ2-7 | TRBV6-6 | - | CASRGLTGVHEQYF | TGTGCCAGCAGGGGACTCACAGGGGTCCACGAGCAGTACTTC
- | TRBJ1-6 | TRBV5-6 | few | CASSPDSSYNSPLHF | TGTGCCAGCAGCCCGGACAGCTCCTATAATTCACCCCTCCACTTT
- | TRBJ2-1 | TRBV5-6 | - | CASSRMVRGYSYNEQFF | TGTGCCAGCAGCCGAATGGTACGAGGGTACTCCTACAATGAGCAGTTCTTC
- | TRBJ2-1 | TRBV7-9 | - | CASSLVWEEKDRQFF | TGTGCCAGCAGCTTAGTGTGGGAGGAAAAGGATAGGCAGTTCTTC
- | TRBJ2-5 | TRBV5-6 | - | CASSLGRLTWGETQYF | TGTGCCAGCAGCTTGGGGCGTCTGACGTGGGGAGAGACCCAGTACTTC
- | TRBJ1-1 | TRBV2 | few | CASSEGWNTEAFF | TGTGCCAGCAGTGAGGGGTGGAACACTGAAGCTTTCTTT
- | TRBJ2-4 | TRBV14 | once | CASSQGFSIQYF | TGTGCCAGCAGCCAAGGGTTCAGCATTCAGTACTTC
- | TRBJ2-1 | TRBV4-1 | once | CASSQPTGSSYNEQFF | TGCGCCAGCAGCCAACCCACAGGGAGCTCCTACAATGAGCAGTTCTTC
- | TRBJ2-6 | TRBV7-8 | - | CASSLGRGWANVLTF | TGTGCCAGCAGCCTAGGGCGGGGCTGGGCCAACGTCCTGACTTTC
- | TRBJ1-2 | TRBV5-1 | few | CASSLAGGYGPNYGYTF | TGCGCCAGCAGCTTGGCGGGGGGGTACGGACCTAACTATGGCTACACCTTC
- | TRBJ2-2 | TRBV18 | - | CASSPWRAVDTGELFF | TGTGCCAGCTCACCATGGAGGGCAGTGGACACCGGGGAGCTGTTTTTT
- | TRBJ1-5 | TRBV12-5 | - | CASGSNRGGNSNQPQHF | TGTGCTAGTGGTTCCAACCGAGGGGGAAATAGCAATCAGCCCCAGCATTTT
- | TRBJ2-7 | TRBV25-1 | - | CASSESIRAPQYF | TGTGCCAGCAGTGAATCGATTAGGGCGCCGCAGTACTTC
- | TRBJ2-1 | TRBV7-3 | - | CASSIGGTYNEQFF | TGTGCCAGCTCAATCGGTGGGACCTACAATGAGCAGTTCTTC
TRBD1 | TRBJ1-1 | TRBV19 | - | CASRLHRDRENTEAFF | TGTGCCAGCCGACTGCACCGGGACAGGGAGAACACTGAAGCTTTCTTT
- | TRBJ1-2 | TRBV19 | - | CASSLMGGARDGYTF | TGTGCCAGTAGTTTAATGGGGGGCGCCCGGGATGGCTACACCTTC
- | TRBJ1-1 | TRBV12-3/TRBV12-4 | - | CASSRVVNTEAFF | TGTGCCAGTTCCAGGGTAGTGAACACTGAAGCTTTCTTT
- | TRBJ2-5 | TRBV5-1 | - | CASSASTGLETQYF | TGCGCCAGCTCTGCATCGACAGGCCTAGAGACCCAGTACTTC
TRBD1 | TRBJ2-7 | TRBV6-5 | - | CASRTGTGGYEQYF | TGTGCCAGCAGGACCGGGACAGGGGGCTACGAGCAGTACTTC
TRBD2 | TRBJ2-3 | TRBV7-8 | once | CASSPGLAGGTDTQYF | TGTGCCAGCAGCCCGGGACTAGCGGGGGGCACAGATACGCAGTATTTT
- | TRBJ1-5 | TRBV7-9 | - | CASSSGGDSNQPQHF | TGTGCCAGCAGTTCAGGCGGGGATAGCAATCAGCCCCAGCATTTT
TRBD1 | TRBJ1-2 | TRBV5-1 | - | CASRRLGQGLYGYTF | TGCGCCAGTCGGCGGCTGGGACAGGGACTCTATGGCTACACCTTC
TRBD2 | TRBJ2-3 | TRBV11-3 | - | CASSPGVTSGGRDTQYF | TGTGCCAGCAGTCCCGGGGTGACTAGCGGGGGGAGAGATACGCAGTATTTT
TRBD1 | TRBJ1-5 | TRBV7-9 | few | CASSRDRDQPQHF | TGTGCCAGCAGCCGGGACAGGGATCAGCCCCAGCATTTT
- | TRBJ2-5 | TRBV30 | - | CAWSAGLLGETQYF | TGTGCCTGGAGTGCAGGCCTCCTGGGGGAGACCCAGTACTTC
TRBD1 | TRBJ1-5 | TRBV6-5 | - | CASSTGVSQPQHF | TGTGCCAGCAGTACAGGGGTTAGTCAGCCCCAGCATTTT
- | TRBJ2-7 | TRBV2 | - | CASRGGTGESYEQYF | TGTGCCAGCAGGGGGGGTACAGGGGAGAGCTACGAGCAGTACTTC
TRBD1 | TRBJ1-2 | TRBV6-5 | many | CASRRDSNYGYTF | TGTGCCAGCAGAAGGGACAGCAACTATGGCTACACCTTC
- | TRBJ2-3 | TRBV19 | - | CASSLRASTDTQYF | TGTGCCAGTAGTCTCAGGGCTAGCACAGATACGCAGTATTTT
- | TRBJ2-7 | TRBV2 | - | CASSVEGLLAYEQYF | TGTGCCAGCAGTGTAGAAGGACTTCTCGCCTACGAGCAGTACTTC
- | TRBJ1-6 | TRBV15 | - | CATSRALGSSYNSPLHF | TGTGCCACCAGCAGGGCGCTGGGGAGCTCCTATAATTCACCCCTCCACTTT
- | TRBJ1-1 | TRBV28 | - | CASSSPGENTEAFF | TGTGCCAGCAGTTCCCCAGGGGAGAACACTGAAGCTTTCTTT